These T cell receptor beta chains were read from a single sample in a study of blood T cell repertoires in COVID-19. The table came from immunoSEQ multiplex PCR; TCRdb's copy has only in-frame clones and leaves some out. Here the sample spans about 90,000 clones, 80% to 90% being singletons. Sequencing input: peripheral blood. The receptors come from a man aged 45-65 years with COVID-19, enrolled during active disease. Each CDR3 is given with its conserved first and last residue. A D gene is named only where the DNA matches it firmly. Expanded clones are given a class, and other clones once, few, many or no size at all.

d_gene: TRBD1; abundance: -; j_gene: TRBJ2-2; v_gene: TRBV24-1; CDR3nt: TGTGCCAGCCGACAGGGTGAAAACACCGGGGAGCTGTTTTTT; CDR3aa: CASRQGENTGELFF
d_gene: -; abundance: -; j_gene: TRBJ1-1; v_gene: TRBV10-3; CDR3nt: TGTGCCATCAGTGAAGGGAGTGTCAGCGGATTCGTCTTT; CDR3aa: CAISEGSVSGFVF
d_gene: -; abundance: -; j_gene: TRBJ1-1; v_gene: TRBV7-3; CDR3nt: TGTGCCAGCAGCTCTTTACCGGGACATAGTGAAGCTTTCTTT; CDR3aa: CASSSLPGHSEAFF
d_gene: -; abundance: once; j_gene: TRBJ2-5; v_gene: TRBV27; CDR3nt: TGTGCCACCAGTCGATTATGGGGGGAAGAGACCCAGTACTTC; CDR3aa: CATSRLWGEETQYF
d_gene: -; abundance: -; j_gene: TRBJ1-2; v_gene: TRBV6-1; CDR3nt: TGTGCCAGCAGTGAAAGGGAGGGGAAGAACTATGGCTACACCTTC; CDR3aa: CASSEREGKNYGYTF
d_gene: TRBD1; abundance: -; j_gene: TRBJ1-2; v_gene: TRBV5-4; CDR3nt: TGTGCCAGCAGCTTTATAGACAGGGGCCTTCCGAACTATGGCTACACCTTC; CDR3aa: CASSFIDRGLPNYGYTF
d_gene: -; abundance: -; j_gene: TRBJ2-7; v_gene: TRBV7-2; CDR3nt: TGTGCCAGCAGCCCAGTGGGCATAGGGGTCAAGAGCTCCTACGAGCAGTACTTC; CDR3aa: CASSPVGIGVKSSYEQYF
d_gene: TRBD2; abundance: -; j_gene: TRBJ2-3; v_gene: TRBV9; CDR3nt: TGTGCCAGCAGCGGTAGCGGGGGCCCAGATACGCAGTATTTT; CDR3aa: CASSGSGGPDTQYF
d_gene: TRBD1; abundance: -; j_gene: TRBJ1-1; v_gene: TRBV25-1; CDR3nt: TGTGCCAGCAGTGAAGACAGGGGGAGAGAGAACACTGAAGCTTTCTTT; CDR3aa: CASSEDRGRENTEAFF
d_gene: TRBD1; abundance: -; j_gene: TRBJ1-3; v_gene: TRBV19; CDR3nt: TGTGCCAGTAGTCACAGGGGGCAATTCGGAAACACCATATATTTT; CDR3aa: CASSHRGQFGNTIYF
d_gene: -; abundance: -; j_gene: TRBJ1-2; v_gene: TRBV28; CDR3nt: TGTGCCAGCAGTTTACGGGGGGTAGCTAACTATGGCTACACCTTC; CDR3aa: CASSLRGVANYGYTF
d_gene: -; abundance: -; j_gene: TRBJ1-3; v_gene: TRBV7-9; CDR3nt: TGTGCCAGCAGCTTGGGGGCCAACTCTGGAAACACCATATATTTT; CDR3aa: CASSLGANSGNTIYF
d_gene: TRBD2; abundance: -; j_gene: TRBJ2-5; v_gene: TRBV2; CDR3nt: TGTGCCAGCACCCGACTAGCGGGGGCCCAAGAGACCCAGTACTTC; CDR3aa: CASTRLAGAQETQYF
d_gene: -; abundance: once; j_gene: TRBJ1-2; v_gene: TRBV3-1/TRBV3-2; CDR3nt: TGTGCCAGCAGCCCCGTGCTGGCCACTAACTATGGCTACACCTTC; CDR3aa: CASSPVLATNYGYTF
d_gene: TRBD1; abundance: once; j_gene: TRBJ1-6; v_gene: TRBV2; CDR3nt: TGTGCCAGCAGTGGGGACAGCATCTATAATTCACCCCTCCACTTT; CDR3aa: CASSGDSIYNSPLHF
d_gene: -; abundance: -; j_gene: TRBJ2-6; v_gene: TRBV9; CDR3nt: TGTGCCAGCAGCGAGTCCACAGGGACTGGGGCCAACGTCCTGACTTTC; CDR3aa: CASSESTGTGANVLTF
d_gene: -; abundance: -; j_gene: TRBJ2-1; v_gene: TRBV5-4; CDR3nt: TGTGCCAGCAGCCTTCGGGGGGCCGCCTACAATGAGCAGTTCTTC; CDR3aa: CASSLRGAAYNEQFF
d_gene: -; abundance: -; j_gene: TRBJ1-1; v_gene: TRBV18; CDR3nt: TGTGCCAGCTCACGCACTGGGACACGGGGATTCGCGAACACTGAAGCTTTCTTT; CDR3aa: CASSRTGTRGFANTEAFF
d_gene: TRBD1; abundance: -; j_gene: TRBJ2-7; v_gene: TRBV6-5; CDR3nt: TGTGCCAGCAGGACAGGGGGTTTATACGAGCAGTACTTC; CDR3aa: CASRTGGLYEQYF
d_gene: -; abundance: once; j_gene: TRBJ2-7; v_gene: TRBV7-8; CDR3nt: TGTGCCAGCAGCTTCGGGGGGCACTCCTCCTACGAGCAGTACTTC; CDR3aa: CASSFGGHSSYEQYF
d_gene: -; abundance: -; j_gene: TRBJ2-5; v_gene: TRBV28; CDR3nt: TGTGCCAGCAGTTTCCGGGAGCTTGGCGGGACCCAGTACTTC; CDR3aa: CASSFRELGGTQYF
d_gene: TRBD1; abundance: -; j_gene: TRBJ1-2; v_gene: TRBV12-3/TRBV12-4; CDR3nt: TGTGCCAGCAGTTCTGCACCCGGGACAGGGAGCACCTTC; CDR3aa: CASSSAPGTGSTF
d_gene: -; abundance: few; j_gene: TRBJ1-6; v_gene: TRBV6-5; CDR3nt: TGTGCCAGCAGTTACGGGCGGGGCGGACCCCTCCACTTT; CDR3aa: CASSYGRGGPLHF
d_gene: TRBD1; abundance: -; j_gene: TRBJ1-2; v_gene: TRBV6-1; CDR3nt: TGTGCCAGCAGTGAGTCACAGGGGAGCTATGGCTACACCTTC; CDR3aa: CASSESQGSYGYTF
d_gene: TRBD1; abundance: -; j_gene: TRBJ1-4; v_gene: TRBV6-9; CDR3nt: TGTGCCAGCAGTTGGCTCGGGACAGGGGGGAGGGCTAATGAAAAACTGTTTTTT; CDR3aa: CASSWLGTGGRANEKLFF
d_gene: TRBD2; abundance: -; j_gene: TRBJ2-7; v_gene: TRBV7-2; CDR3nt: TGTGCCAGCAGCTTCCTGACTAGCCACGAGCAGTACTTC; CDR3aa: CASSFLTSHEQYF
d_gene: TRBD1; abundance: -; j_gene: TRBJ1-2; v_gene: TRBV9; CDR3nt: TGTGCCAGCAGCGTGGGGGTTCAGGGGGACTATGGCTACACCTTC; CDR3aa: CASSVGVQGDYGYTF
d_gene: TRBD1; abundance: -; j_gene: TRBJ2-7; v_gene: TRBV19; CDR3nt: TGTGCCAGTAGCAGATCCGGGACAGGGAACGAGCAGTACTTC; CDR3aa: CASSRSGTGNEQYF
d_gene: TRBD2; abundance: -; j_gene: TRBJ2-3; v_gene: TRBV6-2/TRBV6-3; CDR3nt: TGTGCCAGCAGTTCCTATACTGTAGCGGGGGCCCTCACAGATACGCAGTATTTT; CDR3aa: CASSSYTVAGALTDTQYF
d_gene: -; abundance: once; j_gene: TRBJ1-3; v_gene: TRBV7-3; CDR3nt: TGTGCCAGCAGCTTAAGTAACTCTGGAAACACCATATATTTT; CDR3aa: CASSLSNSGNTIYF
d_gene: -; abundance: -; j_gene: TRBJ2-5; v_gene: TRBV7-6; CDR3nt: TGTGCCAGCAGCGCCCAACGTGGCGGTTTCCAAGAGACCCAGTACTTC; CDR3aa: CASSAQRGGFQETQYF
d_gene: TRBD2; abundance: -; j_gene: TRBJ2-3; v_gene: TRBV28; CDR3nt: TGTGCCAGCAGCTCGCCACCGGGACTAGCGGGGGGTTTGTTGAAGTATTTT; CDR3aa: CASSSPPGLAGGLLKYF
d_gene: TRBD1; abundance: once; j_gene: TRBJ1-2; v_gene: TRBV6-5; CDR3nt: TGTGCCAGCGTAGGGCCGACAGGGTCGGGCTACACCTTC; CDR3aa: CASVGPTGSGYTF
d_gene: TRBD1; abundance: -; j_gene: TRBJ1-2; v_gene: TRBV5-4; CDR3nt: TGTGCCAGCAGCCCGGCGGCCGGGACAGCAGCTAACTATGGCTACACCTTC; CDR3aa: CASSPAAGTAANYGYTF
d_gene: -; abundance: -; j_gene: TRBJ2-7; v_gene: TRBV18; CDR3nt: TGTGCCAGCTCACCCTTCGACAACTACGAGCAGTACTTC; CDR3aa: CASSPFDNYEQYF
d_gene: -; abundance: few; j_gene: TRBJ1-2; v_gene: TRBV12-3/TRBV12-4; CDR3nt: TGTGCCAGCAGTTACAGGGAGTCTTATGGCTACACCTTC; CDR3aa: CASSYRESYGYTF
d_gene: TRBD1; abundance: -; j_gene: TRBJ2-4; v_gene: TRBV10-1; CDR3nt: TGCGCCAGCAGTGTTGGGACAGGGAATAGCAAAAACATTCAGTACTTC; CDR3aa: CASSVGTGNSKNIQYF
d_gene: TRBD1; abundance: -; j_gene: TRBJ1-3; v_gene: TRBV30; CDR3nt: TGTGCCTGGAGCCGGGACAGGGGGCCTGGAAACACCATATATTTT; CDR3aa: CAWSRDRGPGNTIYF
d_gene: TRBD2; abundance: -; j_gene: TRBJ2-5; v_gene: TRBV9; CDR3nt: TGTGCCAGCAGCGCTACTAGCGGGGGGGCAGAGACCCAGTACTTC; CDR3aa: CASSATSGGAETQYF
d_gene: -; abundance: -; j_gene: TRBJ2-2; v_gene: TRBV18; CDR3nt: TGTGCCAGCTCACCACAGACTACCATTAACACCGGGGAGCTGTTTTTT; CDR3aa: CASSPQTTINTGELFF
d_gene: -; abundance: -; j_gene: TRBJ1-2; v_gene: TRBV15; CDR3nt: TGTGCCACCAGCAGAGATTTGTCAAACTATGGCTACACCTTC; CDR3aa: CATSRDLSNYGYTF
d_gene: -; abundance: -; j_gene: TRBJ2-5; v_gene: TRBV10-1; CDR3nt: TGCGCCAGCAGCCAGGGGAGTCAAGAGACCCAGTACTTC; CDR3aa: CASSQGSQETQYF
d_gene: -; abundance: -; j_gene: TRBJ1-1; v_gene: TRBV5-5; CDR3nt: TGTGCCAGCAGCGCAAGAGGCATGAACACTGAAGCTTTCTTT; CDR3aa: CASSARGMNTEAFF
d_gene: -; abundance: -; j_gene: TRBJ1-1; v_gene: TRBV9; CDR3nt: TGTGCCAGCAGCGTAGTCCCGGGTGGCACTGAAGCTTTCTTT; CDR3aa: CASSVVPGGTEAFF
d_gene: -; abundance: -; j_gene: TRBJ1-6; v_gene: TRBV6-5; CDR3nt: TGTGCCAGCAGTTACTCGATGAGGGTTAGTTCACCCCTCCACTTT; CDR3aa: CASSYSMRVSSPLHF
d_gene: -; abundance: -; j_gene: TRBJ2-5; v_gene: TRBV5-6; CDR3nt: TGTGCCAGCAGCTTCTACGGGAGCACTGGAGAGACCCAGTACTTC; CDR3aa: CASSFYGSTGETQYF
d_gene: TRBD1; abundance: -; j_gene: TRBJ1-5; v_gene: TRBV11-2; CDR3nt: TGTGCCAGCAGCTCACAGGGGGCTGGTCAGCCCCAGCATTTT; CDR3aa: CASSSQGAGQPQHF
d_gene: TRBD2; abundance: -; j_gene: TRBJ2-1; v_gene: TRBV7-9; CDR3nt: TGTGCCAGCAGCCTCACTAGCGGGGGGGCCTTCCGCAATGAGCAGTTCTTC; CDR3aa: CASSLTSGGAFRNEQFF
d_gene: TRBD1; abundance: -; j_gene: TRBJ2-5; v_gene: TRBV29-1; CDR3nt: TGCAGCGCCGCCCTGGGACAGGGAATCGGAGAGACCCAGTACTTC; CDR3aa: CSAALGQGIGETQYF
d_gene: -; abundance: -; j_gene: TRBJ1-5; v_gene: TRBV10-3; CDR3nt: TGTGCCATCAGTGAGGGTCCCGGGCAGCCCCAGCATTTT; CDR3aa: CAISEGPGQPQHF
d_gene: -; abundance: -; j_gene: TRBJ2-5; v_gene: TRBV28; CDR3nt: TGTGCCAGCAGTTTATCCGCGGTGTACAGGGTAGGCCAAGAGACCCAGTACTTC; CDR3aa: CASSLSAVYRVGQETQYF
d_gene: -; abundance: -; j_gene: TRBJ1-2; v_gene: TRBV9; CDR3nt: TGTGCCAGCAGCTCCTCCCAACAGGGAGATGGCTACACCTTC; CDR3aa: CASSSSQQGDGYTF
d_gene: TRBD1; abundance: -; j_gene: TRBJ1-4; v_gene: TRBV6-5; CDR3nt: TGTGCCAGCAGTTACCGGACAGGGGGGGAAAAACTGTTTTTT; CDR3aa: CASSYRTGGEKLFF
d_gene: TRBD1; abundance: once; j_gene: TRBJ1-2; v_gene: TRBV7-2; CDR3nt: TGTGCCAGCAGCTTGGGACAGGGAGAAGGCTACACCTTC; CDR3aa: CASSLGQGEGYTF